This T cell receptor beta chain was sequenced during a study of blood T cell repertoires in COVID-19. Only in-frame clones appear in the TCRdb table, and some are missing; sequencing was by immunoSEQ multiplex PCR. Of about 110,000 clones in the sample, 88% were seen once. Trimming took off 7 bases at V and 1 base at J, with 12 bases between the two ends. There are 14 residues in the CDR3. From germline, CDR1 is MDHEN and CDR2 SYDVKM. The TCR comes from a human donor in a cohort sampled during active COVID-19. The specimen was peripheral blood. The genes are TRBV28 and TRBJ2-3, with D perhaps TRBD1 (6 bases). As DNA, the CDR3 is TGTGCCAGCACCCTACAGGGAGGCACAGATACGCAGTATTTT. Translation: CASTLQGGTDTQYF.